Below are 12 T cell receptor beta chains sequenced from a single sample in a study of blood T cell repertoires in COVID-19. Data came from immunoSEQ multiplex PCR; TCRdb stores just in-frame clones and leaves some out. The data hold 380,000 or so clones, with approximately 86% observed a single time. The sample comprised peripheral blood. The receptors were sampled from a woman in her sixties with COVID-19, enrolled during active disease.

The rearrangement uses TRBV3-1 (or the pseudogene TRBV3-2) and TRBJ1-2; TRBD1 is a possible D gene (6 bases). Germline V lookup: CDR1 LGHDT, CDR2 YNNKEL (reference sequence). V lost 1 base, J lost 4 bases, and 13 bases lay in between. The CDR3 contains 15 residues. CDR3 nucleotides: TGTGCCAGCAGCCAAGCGGGGGGCGCGTTCTATGGCTACACCTTC. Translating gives CASSQAGGAFYGYTF.

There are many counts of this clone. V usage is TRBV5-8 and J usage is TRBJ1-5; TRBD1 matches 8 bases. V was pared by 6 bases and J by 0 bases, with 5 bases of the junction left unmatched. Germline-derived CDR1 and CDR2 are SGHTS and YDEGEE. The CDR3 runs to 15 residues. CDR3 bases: TGTGCCAGCACGACAGGGGTTAATAGCAATCAGCCCCAGCATTTT. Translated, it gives CASTTGVNSNQPQHF.

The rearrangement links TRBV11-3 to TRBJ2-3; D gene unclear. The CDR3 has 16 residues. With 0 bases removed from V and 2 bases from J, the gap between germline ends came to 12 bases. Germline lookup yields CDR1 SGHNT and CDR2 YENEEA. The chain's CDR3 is CASSLDQYYPTDTQYF. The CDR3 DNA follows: TGTGCCAGCAGCTTAGATCAATACTACCCCACAGATACGCAGTATTTT.

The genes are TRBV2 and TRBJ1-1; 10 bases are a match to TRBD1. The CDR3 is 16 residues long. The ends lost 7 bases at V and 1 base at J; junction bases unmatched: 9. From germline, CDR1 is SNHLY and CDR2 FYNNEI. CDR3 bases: TGTGCCAGCACAGCCGGGACAGGGGTCGGGAACACTGAAGCTTTCTTT. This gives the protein CASTAGTGVGNTEAFF.

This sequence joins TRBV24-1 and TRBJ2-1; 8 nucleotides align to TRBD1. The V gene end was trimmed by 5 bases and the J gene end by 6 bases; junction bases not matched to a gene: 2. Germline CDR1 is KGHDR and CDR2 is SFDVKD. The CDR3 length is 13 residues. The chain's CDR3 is CATSGDRSNEQFF. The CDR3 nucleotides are TGTGCCACCAGTGGGGACAGGAGCAATGAGCAGTTCTTC.

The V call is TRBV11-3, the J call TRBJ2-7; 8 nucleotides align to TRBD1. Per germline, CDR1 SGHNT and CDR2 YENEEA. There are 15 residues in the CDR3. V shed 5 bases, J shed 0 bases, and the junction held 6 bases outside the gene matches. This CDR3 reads CASSPGQGNSYEQYF. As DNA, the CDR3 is TGTGCCAGCAGCCCTGGACAGGGTAACTCCTACGAGCAGTACTTC.

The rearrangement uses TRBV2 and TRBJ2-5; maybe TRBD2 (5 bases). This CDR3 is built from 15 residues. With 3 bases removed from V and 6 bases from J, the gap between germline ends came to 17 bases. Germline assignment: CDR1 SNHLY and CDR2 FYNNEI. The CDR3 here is CASSDSSGKLKTQYF. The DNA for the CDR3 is TGTGCCAGCAGTGATAGTTCCGGGAAGCTAAAGACCCAGTACTTC. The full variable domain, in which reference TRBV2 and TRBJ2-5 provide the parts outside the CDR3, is EPEVTQTPSHQVTQMGQEVILRCVPISNHLYFYWYRQILGQKVEFLVSFYNNEISEKSEIFDDQFSVERPDGSNFTLKIRSTKLEDSAMYFCASSDSSGKLKTQYFGPGTRLLVL.

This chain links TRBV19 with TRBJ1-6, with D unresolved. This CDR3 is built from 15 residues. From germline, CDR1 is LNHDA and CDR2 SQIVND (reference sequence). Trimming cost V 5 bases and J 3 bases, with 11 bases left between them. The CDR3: CASSPPQNYNSPLHF. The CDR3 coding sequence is TGTGCCAGTAGTCCACCCCAGAACTATAATTCACCCCTCCACTTT.

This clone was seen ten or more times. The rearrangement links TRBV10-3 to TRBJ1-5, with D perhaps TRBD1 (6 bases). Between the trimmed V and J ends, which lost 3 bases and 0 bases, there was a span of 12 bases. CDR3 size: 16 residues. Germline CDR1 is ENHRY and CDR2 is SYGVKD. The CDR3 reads CAISESGDYSNQPQHF. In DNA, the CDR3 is TGTGCCATCAGTGAATCAGGGGATTATAGCAATCAGCCCCAGCATTTT.

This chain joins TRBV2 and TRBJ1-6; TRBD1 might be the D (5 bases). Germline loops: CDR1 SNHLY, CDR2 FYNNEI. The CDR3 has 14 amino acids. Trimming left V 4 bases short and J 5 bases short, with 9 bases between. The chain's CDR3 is CASSVWGHNSPLHF. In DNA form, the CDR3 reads TGTGCCAGCAGTGTTTGGGGCCATAATTCACCCCTCCACTTT. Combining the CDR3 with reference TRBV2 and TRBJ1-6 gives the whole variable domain EPEVTQTPSHQVTQMGQEVILRCVPISNHLYFYWYRQILGQKVEFLVSFYNNEISEKSEIFDDQFSVERPDGSNFTLKIRSTKLEDSAMYFCASSVWGHNSPLHFGNGTRLTVT.

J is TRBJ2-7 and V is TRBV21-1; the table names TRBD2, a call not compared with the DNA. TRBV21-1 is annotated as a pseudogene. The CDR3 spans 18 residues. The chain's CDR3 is CASSKGVSGGLSSYEQYF. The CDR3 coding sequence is TGTGCCAGCAGCAAAGGGGTTAGCGGGGGACTATCCTCCTACGAGCAGTACTTC.

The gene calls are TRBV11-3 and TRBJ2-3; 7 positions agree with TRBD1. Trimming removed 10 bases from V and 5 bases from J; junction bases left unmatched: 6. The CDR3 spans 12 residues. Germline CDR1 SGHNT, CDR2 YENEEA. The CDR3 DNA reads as TGTGCCACCGGACAGGTAGAAGATACGCAGTATTTT. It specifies CATGQVEDTQYF.